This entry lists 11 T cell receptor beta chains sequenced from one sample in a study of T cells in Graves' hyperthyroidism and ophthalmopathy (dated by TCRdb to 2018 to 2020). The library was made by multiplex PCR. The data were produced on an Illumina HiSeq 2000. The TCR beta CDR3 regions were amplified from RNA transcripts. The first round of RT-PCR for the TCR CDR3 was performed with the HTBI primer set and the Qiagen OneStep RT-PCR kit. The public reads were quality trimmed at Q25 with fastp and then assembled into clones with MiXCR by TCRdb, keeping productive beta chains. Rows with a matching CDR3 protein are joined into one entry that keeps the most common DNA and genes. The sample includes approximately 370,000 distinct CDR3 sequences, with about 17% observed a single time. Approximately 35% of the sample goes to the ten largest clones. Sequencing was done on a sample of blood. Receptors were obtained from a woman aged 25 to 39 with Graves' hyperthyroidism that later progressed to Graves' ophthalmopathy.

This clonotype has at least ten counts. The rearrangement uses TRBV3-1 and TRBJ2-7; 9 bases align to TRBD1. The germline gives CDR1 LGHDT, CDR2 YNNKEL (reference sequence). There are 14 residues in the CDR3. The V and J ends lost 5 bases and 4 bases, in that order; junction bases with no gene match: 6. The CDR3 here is CASSAGGQGYEQYF. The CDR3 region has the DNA TGTGCCAGCAGCGCTGGGGGACAGGGTTACGAGCAGTACTTC.

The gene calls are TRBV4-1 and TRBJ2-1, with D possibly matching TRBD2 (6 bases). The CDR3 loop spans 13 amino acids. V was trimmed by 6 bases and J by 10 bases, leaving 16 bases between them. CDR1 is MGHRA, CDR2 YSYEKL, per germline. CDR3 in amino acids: CASRGLALREQFF. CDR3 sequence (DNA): TGCGCCAGCAGGGGACTCGCTCTGAGGGAGCAGTTCTTC.

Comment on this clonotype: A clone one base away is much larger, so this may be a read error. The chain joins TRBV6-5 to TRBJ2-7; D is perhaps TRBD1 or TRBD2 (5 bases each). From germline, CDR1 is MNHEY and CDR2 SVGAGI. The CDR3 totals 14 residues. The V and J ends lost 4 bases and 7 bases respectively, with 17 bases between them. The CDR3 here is CASSSRDPTGEQYF. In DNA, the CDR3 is TGTGCCAGCAGTTCCCGGGACCCCACTGGTGAGCAGTACTTC.

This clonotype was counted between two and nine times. In nucleotides, the CDR3 is TGTGCCAGCAGTCCCATTAGCGGGTTCGGGGCAGATACGCAGTATTTT. Its translation is CASSPISGFGADTQYF. The chain uses TRBV6-1 and TRBJ2-3; 7 bases map to TRBD2. Looked up from germline, CDR1 is MNHNS and CDR2 is SASEGT. This CDR3 is 16 amino acids long. The V segment lost 5 bases and the J segment 4 bases; nucleotides outside the gene matches: 12.

CDR3 DNA sequence: TGTGCCAGCAGCCATCCCAACACCATAACAGGGGAAGCTTTCTTT. Encoded protein: CASSHPNTITGEAFF. J is TRBJ1-1 and V is TRBV5-4; possibly TRBD1 for D (6 bases). The CDR3 consists of 15 residues. Germline V gene data show CDR1 as SGHNT and CDR2 as YYREEE (reference sequence). V dropped 4 bases and J dropped 8 bases, with 21 bases sitting between them.

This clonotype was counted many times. Written as DNA, the CDR3 is TGCAGCCTGGGGGGAGCAAGCACAGATACGCAGTATTTT. This translates into CSLGGASTDTQYF. The chain joins TRBV29-1 to TRBJ2-3; maybe TRBD2 (6 bases). The ends were cut back, 8 bases at V and 0 bases at J, with 12 bases in the middle. This CDR3 has 13 amino acids. CDR1 SQVTM and CDR2 ANQGSEA come from the germline V gene.

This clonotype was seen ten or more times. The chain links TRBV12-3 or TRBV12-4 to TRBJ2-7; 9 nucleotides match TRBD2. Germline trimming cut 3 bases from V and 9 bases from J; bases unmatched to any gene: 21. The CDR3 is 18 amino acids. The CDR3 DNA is TGTGCCAGCAGTTTGGAGGTCGACGCGCGGCTAGCGGGATATAGGCAGTACTTC. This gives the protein CASSLEVDARLAGYRQYF.

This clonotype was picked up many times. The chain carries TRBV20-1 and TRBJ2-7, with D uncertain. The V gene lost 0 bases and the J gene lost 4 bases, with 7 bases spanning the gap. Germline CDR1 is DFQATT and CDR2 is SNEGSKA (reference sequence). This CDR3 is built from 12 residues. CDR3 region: CSARDQGYEQYF. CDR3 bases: TGCAGTGCTAGAGATCAAGGGTACGAGCAGTACTTC.

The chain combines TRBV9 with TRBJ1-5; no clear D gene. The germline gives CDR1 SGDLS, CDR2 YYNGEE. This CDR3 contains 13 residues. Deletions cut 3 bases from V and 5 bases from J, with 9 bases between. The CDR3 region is CASSADHYQPQHF. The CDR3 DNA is TGTGCCAGCAGCGCCGATCATTATCAGCCCCAGCATTTT.

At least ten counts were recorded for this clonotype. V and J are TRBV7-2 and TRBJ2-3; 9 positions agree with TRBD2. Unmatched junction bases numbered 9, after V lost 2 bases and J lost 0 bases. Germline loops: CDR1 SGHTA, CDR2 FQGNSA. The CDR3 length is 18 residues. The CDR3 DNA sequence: TGTGCCAGCAGCTTAAGGAGGTCTAGCGGGGAGAGCACAGATACGCAGTATTTT. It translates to CASSLRRSSGESTDTQYF.

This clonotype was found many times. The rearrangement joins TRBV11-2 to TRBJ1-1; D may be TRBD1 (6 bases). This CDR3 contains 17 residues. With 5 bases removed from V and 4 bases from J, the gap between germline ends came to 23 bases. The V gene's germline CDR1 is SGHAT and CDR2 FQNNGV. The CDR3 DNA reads TGTGCCAGCAGCCCAGCAGTCCCTAGGGGGTTGGGCACTGAAGCTTTCTTT. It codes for CASSPAVPRGLGTEAFF.